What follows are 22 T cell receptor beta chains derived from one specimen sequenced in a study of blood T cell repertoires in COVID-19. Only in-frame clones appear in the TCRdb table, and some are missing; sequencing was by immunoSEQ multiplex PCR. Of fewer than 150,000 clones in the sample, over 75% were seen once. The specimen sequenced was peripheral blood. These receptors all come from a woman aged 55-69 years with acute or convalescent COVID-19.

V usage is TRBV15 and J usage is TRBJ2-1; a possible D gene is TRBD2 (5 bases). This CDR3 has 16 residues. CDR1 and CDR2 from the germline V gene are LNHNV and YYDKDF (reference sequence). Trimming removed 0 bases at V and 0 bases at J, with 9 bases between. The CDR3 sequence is CATSREPTSSYNEQFF. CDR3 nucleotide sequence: TGTGCCACCAGCAGAGAGCCCACTAGCTCCTACAATGAGCAGTTCTTC.

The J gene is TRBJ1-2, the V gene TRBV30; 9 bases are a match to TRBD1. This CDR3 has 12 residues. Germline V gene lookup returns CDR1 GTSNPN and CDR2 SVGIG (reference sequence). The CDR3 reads CAGTGITYGYTF. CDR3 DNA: TGTGCGGGGACAGGGATAACCTATGGCTACACCTTC.

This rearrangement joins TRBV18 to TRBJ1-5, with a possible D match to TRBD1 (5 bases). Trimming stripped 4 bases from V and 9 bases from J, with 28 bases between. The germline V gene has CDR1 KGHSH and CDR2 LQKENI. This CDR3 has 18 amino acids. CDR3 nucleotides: TGTGCCAGCTCACGGGGGGGACCTAGACCGGTTTGGGCCGGGCCCCAGCATTTT. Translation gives CASSRGGPRPVWAGPQHF. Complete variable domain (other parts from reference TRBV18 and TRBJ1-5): NAGVMQNPRHLVRRRGQEARLRCSPMKGHSHVYWYRQLPEEGLKFMVYLQKENIIDESGMPKERFSAEFPKEGPSILRIQQVVRGDSAAYFCASSRGGPRPVWAGPQHFGDGTRLSIL.

The CDR3 sequence is CASSPGQHYGYTF. CDR3 nucleotide sequence: TGTGCCAGCAGCCCCGGACAGCACTATGGCTACACCTTC. The gene calls are TRBV11-3 and TRBJ1-2; weak D call: TRBD1 (6 bases). Germline V gene data show CDR1 as SGHNT and CDR2 as YENEEA. The V gene lost 5 bases and the J gene lost 3 bases, with 10 bases spanning the gap. CDR3 size: 13 residues. The variable domain in full, completed from reference TRBV11-3 and TRBJ1-2, reads EAGVVQSPRYKIIEKKQPVAFWCNPISGHNTLYWYLQNLGQGPELLIRYENEEAVDDSQLPKDRFSAERLKGVDSTLKIQPAELGDSAVYLCASSPGQHYGYTFGSGTRLTVV.

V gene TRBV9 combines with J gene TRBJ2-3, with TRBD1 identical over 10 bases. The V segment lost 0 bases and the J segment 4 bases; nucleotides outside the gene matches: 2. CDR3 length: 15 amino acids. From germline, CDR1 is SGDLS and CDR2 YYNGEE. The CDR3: CASSVGTGGSDTQYF. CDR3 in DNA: TGTGCCAGCAGCGTAGGGACAGGGGGTTCAGATACGCAGTATTTT.

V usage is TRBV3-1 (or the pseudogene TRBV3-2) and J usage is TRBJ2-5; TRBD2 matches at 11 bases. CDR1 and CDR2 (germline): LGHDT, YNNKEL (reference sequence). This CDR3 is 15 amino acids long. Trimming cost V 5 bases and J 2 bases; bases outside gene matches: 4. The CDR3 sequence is CASSDPSGRQETQYF. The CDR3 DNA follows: TGTGCCAGCAGCGACCCTAGCGGGAGGCAAGAGACCCAGTACTTC.

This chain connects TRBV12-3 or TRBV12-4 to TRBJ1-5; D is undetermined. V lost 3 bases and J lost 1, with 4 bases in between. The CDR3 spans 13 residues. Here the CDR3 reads CASSLASNQPQHF. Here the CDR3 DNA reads TGTGCCAGCAGTTTGGCCAGCAATCAGCCCCAGCATTTT.

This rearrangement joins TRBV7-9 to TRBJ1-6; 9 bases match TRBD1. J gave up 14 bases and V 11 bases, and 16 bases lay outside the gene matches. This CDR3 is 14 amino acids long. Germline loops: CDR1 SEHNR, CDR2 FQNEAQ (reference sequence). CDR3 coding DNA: TGTGCCGGTCTAACCGGGACAGGGACACCTGCCCTCCACTTT. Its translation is CAGLTGTGTPALHF.

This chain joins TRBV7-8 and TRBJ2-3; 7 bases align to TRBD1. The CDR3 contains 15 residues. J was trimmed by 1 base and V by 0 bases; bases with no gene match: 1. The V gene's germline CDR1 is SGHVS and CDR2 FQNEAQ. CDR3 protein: CASSLAQGGTDTQYF. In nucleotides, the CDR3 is TGTGCCAGCAGCTTAGCGCAGGGGGGCACAGATACGCAGTATTTT.

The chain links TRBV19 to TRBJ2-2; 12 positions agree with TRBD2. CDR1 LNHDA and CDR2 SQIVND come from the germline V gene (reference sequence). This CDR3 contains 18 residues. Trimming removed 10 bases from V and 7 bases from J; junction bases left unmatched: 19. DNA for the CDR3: TGTGCCACTCCAAGACGCCCAGCTAGCGGGAGGGCCGGCGGGGAGCTGTTTTTT. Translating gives CATPRRPASGRAGGELFF.

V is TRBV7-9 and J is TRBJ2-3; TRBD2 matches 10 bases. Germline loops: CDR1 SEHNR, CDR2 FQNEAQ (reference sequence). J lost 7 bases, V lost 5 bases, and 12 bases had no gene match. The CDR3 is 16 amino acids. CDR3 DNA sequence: TGTGCCAGCAGCCAGACTAGCGGGCTGAGCGGGAATACGCAGTATTTT. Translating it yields CASSQTSGLSGNTQYF.

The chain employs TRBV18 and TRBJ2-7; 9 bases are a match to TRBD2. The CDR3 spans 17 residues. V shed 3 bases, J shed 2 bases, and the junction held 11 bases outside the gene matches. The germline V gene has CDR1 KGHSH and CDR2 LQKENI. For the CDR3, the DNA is TGTGCCAGCTCACCTGCGGGCGCGGGGGGGGAGCCCTACGAGCAGTACTTC. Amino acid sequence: CASSPAGAGGEPYEQYF.

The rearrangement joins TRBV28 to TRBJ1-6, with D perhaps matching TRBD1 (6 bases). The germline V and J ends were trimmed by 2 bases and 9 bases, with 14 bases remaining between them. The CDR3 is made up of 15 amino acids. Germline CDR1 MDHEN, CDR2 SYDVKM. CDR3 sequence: CASSLDGGAFSPLHF. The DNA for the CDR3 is TGTGCCAGCAGTTTAGACGGGGGGGCCTTTTCACCCCTCCACTTT. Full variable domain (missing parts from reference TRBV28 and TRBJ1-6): DVKVTQSSRYLVKRTGEKVFLECVQDMDHENMFWYRQDPGLGLRLIYFSYDVKMKEKGDIPEGYSVSREKKERFSLILESASTNQTSMYLCASSLDGGAFSPLHFGNGTRLTVT.

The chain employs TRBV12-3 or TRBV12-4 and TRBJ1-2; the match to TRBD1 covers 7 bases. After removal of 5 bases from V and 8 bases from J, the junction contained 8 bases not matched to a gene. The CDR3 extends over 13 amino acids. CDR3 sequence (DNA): TGTGCCAGCAGTGTCCTGACAGGGAAAGGCTACACCTTC. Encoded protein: CASSVLTGKGYTF.

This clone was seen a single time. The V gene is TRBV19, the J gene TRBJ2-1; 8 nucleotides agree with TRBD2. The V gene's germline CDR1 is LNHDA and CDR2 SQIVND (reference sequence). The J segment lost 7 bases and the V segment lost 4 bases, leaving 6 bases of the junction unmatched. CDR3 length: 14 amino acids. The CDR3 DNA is TGTGCCAGTAGTACCGGGAGGGCCGAAAATGAGCAGTTCTTC. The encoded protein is CASSTGRAENEQFF. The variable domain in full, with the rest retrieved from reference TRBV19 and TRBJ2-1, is DGGITQSPKYLFRKEGQNVTLSCEQNLNHDAMYWYRQDPGQGLRLIYYSQIVNDFQKGDIAEGYSVSREKKESFPLTVTSAQKNPTAFYLCASSTGRAENEQFFGPGTRLTVL.

CDR3 nucleotides: TGTGCCAGTAGTATCTTGGGGTTGGGAGGGGCGAAACTGTTTTTT. Its protein is CASSILGLGGAKLFF. V and J are TRBV19 and TRBJ1-4, with TRBD1 as a possible D gene (5 bases). This CDR3 region has 15 residues. V was shortened by 3 bases and J by 11 bases, with 19 bases between the two germline ends. Germline V gene lookup returns CDR1 LNHDA and CDR2 SQIVND (reference sequence).

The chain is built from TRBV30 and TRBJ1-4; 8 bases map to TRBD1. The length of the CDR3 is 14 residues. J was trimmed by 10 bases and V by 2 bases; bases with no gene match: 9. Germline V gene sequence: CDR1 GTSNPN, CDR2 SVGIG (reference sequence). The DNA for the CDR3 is TGTGCCTGGAGTTTGACAGGGGCCCCAGGAAAACTGTTTTTT. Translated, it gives CAWSLTGAPGKLFF.

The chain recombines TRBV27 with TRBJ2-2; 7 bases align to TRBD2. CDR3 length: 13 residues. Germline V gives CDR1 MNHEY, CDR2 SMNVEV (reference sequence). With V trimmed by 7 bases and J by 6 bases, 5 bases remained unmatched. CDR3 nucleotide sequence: TGTGCCAGCATGTCCCGGGGGGCCGGGGAGCTGTTTTTT. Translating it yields CASMSRGAGELFF.

The CDR3, as DNA: TGTGCCAGCACCTCAGGGCCAGGAAACACCATATATTTT. Encoded protein: CASTSGPGNTIYF. The chain combines TRBV12-3 or TRBV12-4 with TRBJ1-3, with D possibly matching TRBD1 (5 bases). The CDR3 sequence is 13 residues long. V was cut by 7 bases and J by 4 bases, with 11 bases left in between.

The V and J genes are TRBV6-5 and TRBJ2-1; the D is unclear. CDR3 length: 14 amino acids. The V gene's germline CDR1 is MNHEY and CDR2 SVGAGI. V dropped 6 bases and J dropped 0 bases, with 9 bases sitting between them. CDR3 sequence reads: CASRAQRSYNEQFF. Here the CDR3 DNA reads TGTGCCAGCAGGGCCCAGCGCTCCTACAATGAGCAGTTCTTC.

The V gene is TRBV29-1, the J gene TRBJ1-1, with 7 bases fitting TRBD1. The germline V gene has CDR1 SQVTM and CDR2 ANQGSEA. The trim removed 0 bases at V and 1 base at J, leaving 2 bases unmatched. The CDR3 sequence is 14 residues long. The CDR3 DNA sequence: TGCAGCGTTGAAGATAACAGGGGGAACACTGAAGCTTTCTTT. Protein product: CSVEDNRGNTEAFF.

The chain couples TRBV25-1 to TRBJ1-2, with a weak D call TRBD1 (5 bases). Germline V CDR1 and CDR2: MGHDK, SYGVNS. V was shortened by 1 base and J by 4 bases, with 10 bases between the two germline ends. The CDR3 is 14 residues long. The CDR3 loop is CASSEFDSFYGYTF. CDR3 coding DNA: TGTGCCAGCAGTGAATTTGACAGCTTCTATGGCTACACCTTC.